Sequencing of this T cell receptor beta chain was carried out in a study of T cell repertoires in cytomegalovirus infection. Study-level results: Frequencies of public TCR beta families were cumulated, and this identified carriers of CMV plus the relevant HLA.

This clonotype turned up a few times. Its antigen is not known. The junction does not match germline at one end; this may be a read error. Each CDR3 protein is one row after TCRdb ran MiXCR on the reads. The sample shows under 50,000 distinct CDR3 sequences, under 25% of them seen only once. The sequence came from a human donor in good health (CMV status not recorded). Some clones in this sample may be carry-over from other donors' samples. The sequencing here drew on CD8+ T cells from cultured PBMCs, taken from culture after CMV antigen stimulation.

CDR3 amino acids: CASSHSGVPGELFF. CDR3 in DNA: TGTGCCAGCAGTCACTCGGGGGTTCCCGGGGAGCTGTTTTTT. V gene TRBV6-8 combines with J gene TRBJ2-2; possibly TRBD2 for D (6 bases). CDR3 length: 14 residues. Germline loops: CDR1 MNHGY, CDR2 SAAAGT.